This TCR beta chain stems from a study of beta chain features in type 1 diabetes. TCRB transcripts that were expressed got sequenced, as all of the isolated RNA had been reverse transcribed. Data came from immunoSEQ multiplex PCR; TCRdb stores just in-frame clones and leaves some out. The sample lists 300,000 to 400,000 clones; roughly 8% were seen once. The sequence derives from a woman between 18 and 30 years old in good health. Sequencing was performed on central memory CD4+ T cells from blood.

CDR3 region: CAHGGGFTDTQYF. The CDR3 DNA follows: TGTGCCCACGGAGGTGGTTTCACAGATACGCAGTATTTT. V and J are TRBV10-3 and TRBJ2-3; D is perhaps TRBD2 (5 bases). Deletions cut 11 bases from V and 2 bases from J, with 14 bases between. This CDR3 contains 13 residues. Germline CDR1 ENHRY, CDR2 SYGVKD.